This T cell receptor beta chain was recovered during a study of T cell repertoires in cytomegalovirus infection. Background on the study: From public TCR beta signatures came an indication of both CMV infection and matching HLA type.

Germline CDR1 is MNHEY and CDR2 is SVGAGI. V lost 2 bases to trimming and J lost 2 bases, with 10 bases between them. The CDR3 loop spans 14 amino acids. In TCRdb, the reads were re-called with MiXCR into one record per CDR3 protein. The sample records approximately 990,000 distinct CDR3 sequences, 25% to 40% being singletons. To note about this clonotype: Its antigen is unknown.

V gene TRBV6-5 combines with J gene TRBJ2-7, with unresolved D. Sequencing was performed on cultured CD8+ T cells from PBMCs, taken from culture after CMV antigen stimulation. This TCR derives from a human donor in good health (CMV status not recorded). Some clones in this sample may be carry-over from other donors' samples. In DNA form, the CDR3 reads TGTGCCAGCAGTTACGGCTACGGACCCTACGAGCAGTACTTC. Translation gives CASSYGYGPYEQYF.